This TCR beta chain was found in a study of brain metastases from non-small cell lung cancer. Study-wide results and limits: Brain metastases had lower T-cell infiltration than primary tumors. Expanded T-cell clones appeared in around 58% of brain metastases over primaries. TCR repertoires overlapped largely between brain metastases and matched primaries.

Measured with immunoSEQ multiplex PCR; TCRdb has only the in-frame clones, and not every one. Of about 15,000 clones in the sample, around 83% were seen once. This clone was found once. Its cognate antigen is unknown. Given a much more abundant clone one base away, this may be a read error. Germline loops: CDR1 SGHKS, CDR2 YYEKEE (reference sequence). This CDR3 comprises 16 residues. The sequenced sample consisted of primary lung tumor tissue. The chain combines TRBV5-5 with TRBJ2-5; D perhaps matches TRBD1 (6 bases). The TCR was taken from a donor aged 40 or older with non-small cell lung cancer. CDR3 protein: CANSTSQGFGQETQYF. The DNA for the CDR3 is TGTGCCAACAGCACATCACAGGGATTTGGGCAAGAGACCCAGTACTTC.